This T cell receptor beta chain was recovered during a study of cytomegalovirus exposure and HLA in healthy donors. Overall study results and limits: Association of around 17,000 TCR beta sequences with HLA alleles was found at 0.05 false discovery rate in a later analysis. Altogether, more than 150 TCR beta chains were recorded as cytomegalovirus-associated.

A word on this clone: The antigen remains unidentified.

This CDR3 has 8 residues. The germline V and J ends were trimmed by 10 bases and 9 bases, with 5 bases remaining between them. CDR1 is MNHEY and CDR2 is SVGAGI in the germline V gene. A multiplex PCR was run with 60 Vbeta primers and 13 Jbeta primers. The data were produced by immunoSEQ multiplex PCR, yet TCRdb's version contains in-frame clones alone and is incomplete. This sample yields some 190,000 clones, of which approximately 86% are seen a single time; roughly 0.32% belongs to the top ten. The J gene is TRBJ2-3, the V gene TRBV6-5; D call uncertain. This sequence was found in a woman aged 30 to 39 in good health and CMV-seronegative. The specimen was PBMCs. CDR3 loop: CAIQTQYF. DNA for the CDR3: TGTGCCATACAGACGCAGTATTTT.